This T cell receptor (beta chain) was profiled in a study of graft-versus-host responses after intestinal transplantation (dated by TCRdb to the early 2020s). Study-level background: Multivisceral, liver-intestinal, or isolated intestinal transplants were received by the recipients. Rather than going through the commercial service, samples from a few later patients were sequenced in-house on an Illumina MiSeq and processed with MiXCR. Donor T cell macrochimerism was defined as a peak of at least 4% donor T cells among recipient peripheral blood mononuclear cells. Every recipient was given anti-thymocyte globulin induction, then maintenance tacrolimus and steroids for 2 to 3 years. To identify alloreactive clones, pre-transplant mixed lymphocyte reaction products were sequenced and compared with unstimulated pre-transplant donor and recipient T cells. The cohort enrolled some 23 intestinal transplant recipients, one of whom was a retransplant, and 3 patients without pretransplant specimens were excluded. After intestinal transplantation, graft-versus-host and host-versus-graft alloreactive T cell clones were followed in the graft, circulation and bone marrow using bulk TCR-beta CDR3 sequencing.

The CDR3 runs 14 residues from the cysteine to the phenylalanine. Left in the record is the CDR3 DNA by itself, 42 bases read in frame from the first base. CDR1 and CDR2, looked up from the germline V gene, are SQVTM and ANQGSEA. The full study reports these points: In the allografts of patients with donor T cell macrochimerism, GvH to HvG T cell clonal ratios were high. GvH clones were detected in recipient bone marrow, and some of these GvH clones were observed earlier in ileal mucosa or blood, consistent with an intestinal mucosal origin. Conclusions were limited by the relatively low number and heterogeneity of intestinal transplant patients. Early after transplant, declines in HvG clones were associated with peak levels of circulating GvH clones.

On this clone: Its antigen is currently not known. No per-base quality is available; no much larger clone lies one base away.

Blood samples were collected up to 4 times in the first month after transplant and then at least monthly when available. Library construction relied on the immunoSEQ multiplex PCR assay. High-throughput TCR-beta CDR3 sequencing of genomic DNA from most patients was performed by Adaptive Biotechnologies. Concerning the study's data processing: Adaptive's ImmunoSEQ software was the source of the TCR sequencing data for 18 patients, while a few other patients were processed with MiXCR and VDJtools. CDR3 nucleotide sequences shared between donor and recipient were removed because their origin could not be assigned. To count as alloreactive, a clone needed at least 2-fold expansion over unstimulated cells and a minimum CFSE-low frequency of 0.002% (template counts) or 0.001% (read counts). Clones detected in sequenced pre-transplant spleen, lymph node, or MLR CFSE-low populations of the donor or recipient were defined as mappable. The cumulative frequency of alloreactive clones was calculated as a percentage of all sequences, weighted by copy number. This is the immuneACCESS table as TCRdb keeps it, with only in-frame sequences that have V and J called. A part of the clones is gone; compared with another copy, unresolved V genes explain less than half, and the rest is unexplained. From that table come the V and J calls and clone size; the DNA was used to work out D and trimming. This sample is represented by just under 100,000 clones; around 90% of them were singletons. Jointly, the top ten make up 15% to 20% of the sample.

This TCR derives from a human patient who received an intestinal transplant, so some T cells may come from the graft donor. The sequence is built from TRBV29-1 and TRBJ2-5, and TRBD2 aligns with 9 junction nucleotides. With the DNA end fitting TRBJ2-7 better, the J assignment may be wrong. The sequences come from PBMCs, collected about 440 days after intestinal transplant. The CDR3 in this case is CSATLGGGAYEQYF. The nucleotides are TGCAGCGCCACTCTTGGCGGGGGGGCCTACGAGCAGTACTTC.